This T cell receptor (beta chain) emerged from a study of T cell clonotyping in hematopoietic cell transplantation. Stated time point: recipient sample about 28 days before transplant, after cytoreduction. Assay: immunoSEQ multiplex PCR; the TCRdb copy retains only in-frame clones and omits some. Here the sample spans roughly 28,000 clones, just over 90% being singletons. Germline CDR1 and CDR2: MDHEN and SYDVKM. Trimming removed 2 bases from V and 5 bases from J; junction bases left unmatched: 2. The CDR3 spans 14 residues. Sequences were derived from peripheral blood mononuclear cells, sampled before stem cell transplant. This sequence was found in a man aged 50 or older with acute myeloid leukemia. Some clones in this sample may be carry-over from other donors' samples. The chain has TRBV28 and TRBJ2-4, with 8 nucleotides matching TRBD1. The CDR3 DNA sequence: TGTGCCAGCAGTTTACTGGACAGGGAAAACATTCAGTACTTC. It codes for CASSLLDRENIQYF.